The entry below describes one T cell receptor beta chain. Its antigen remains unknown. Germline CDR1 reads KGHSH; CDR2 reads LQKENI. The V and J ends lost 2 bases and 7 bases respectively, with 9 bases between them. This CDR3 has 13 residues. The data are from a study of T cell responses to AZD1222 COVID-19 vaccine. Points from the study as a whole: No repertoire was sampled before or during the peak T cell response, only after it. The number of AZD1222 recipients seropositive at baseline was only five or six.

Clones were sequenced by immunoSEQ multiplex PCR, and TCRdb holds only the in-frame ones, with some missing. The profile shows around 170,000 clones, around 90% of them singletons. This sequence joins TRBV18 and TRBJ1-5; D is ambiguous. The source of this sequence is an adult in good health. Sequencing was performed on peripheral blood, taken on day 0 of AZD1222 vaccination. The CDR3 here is CASSPEASQPQHF. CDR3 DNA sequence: TGTGCCAGCTCACCAGAGGCCAGCCAGCCCCAGCATTTT.